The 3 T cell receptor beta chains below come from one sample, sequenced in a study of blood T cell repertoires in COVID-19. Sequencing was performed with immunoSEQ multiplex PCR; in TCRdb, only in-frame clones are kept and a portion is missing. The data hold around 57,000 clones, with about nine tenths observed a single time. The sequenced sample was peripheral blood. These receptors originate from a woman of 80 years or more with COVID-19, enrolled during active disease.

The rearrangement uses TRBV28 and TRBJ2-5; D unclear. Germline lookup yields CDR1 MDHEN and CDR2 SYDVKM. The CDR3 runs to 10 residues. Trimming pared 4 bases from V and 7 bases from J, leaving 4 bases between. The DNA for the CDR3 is TGTGCCAGCAGTTCCTCGACCCAGTACTTC. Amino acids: CASSSSTQYF.

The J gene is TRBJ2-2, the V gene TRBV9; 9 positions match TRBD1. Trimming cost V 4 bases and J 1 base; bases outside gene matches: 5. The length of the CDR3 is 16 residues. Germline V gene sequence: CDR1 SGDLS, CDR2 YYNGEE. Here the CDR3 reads CASSFTTGGNTGELFF. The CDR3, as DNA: TGTGCCAGCAGCTTTACGACAGGGGGGAACACCGGGGAGCTGTTTTTT.

CDR3 amino acids: CASKRAWGGNQPQHF. Written as DNA, the CDR3 is TGTGCCAGCAAAAGGGCCTGGGGGGGGAATCAGCCCCAGCATTTT. The chain links TRBV6-5 to TRBJ1-5; a weak D match, TRBD1 (5 bases). The CDR3 spans 15 residues. In germline, CDR1 is MNHEY, CDR2 SVGAGI. The ends were cut back, 7 bases at V and 4 bases at J, with 17 bases in the middle.